Listed here is a single TCR beta chain. Its antigen target is currently unknown. The CDR3 regions of human TCRbeta chains were subjected to immunosequencing. From the authors' description of their analysis: TCRs in the repertoires were compared against a reference library of SARS-CoV-2-specific TCRs that had been generated with the MIRA antigen-specificity platform. Breadth was defined as the fraction of unique TCRs that were SARS-CoV-2-associated. Depth was defined as the fraction of total T cells that were SARS-CoV-2-associated. Using the MIRA data, each spike-specific TCR was assigned both to the spike region to which the TCR was reactive and to a CD4 or CD8 class. Log10-transformed breadth and depth values were compared by one-way ANOVA with Sidak's multiple comparisons tests. This immuneACCESS table, as held by TCRdb, lists in-frame sequences with V and J called but not all clones. Of the missing ones, under half trace to an unresolved V gene in checked studies; the others have no known cause. D and trimming were read from the DNA, whereas the V and J calls and clone size are those reported in that table. The sample table records about 140,000 clones. The ten largest clones capture under 2.5% of the sample.

The entry originates in a study of T cell responses to AZD1222 COVID-19 vaccine (dated by TCRdb to the early 2020s). For context, the study as a whole: TCR sequencing was performed for about 250 trial participants, of whom some 200 were given two doses of AZD1222 and some 25 were given two doses of MenACWY control vaccine. Trial participants were enrolled by age into subgroups of 18-55, 56-69 and 70-plus years, and 148, 28 and 57 TCR-sequenced participants, respectively, were included in these subgroups.

The time point label of this sample denotes: baseline before first vaccination. The vaccinee samples were drawn from two UK trials, COV001 and COV002, one of which was a single-blind randomized controlled phase 2/3 trial testing AZD1222 (ChAdOx1 nCoV-19) in healthy adults. For TCRbeta chain sequencing, PBMC samples were collected from trial participants at day 0 and at day 28 after the second dose. Overall study results and their limits: Participants were mostly white British, with more females than males. The authors suggested clonal diversity may have been underestimated. CD4 TCRs associated with the vaccine covered the entire spike protein, and the dominant responses were in regions 160-218 and 743-854. A significant rise in spike-specific TCR breadth and depth was observed after two AZD1222 doses relative to day 0 and relative to MenACWY recipients. Epitopes outside the regions mutated in the B.1.351 and B.1.1.7 variants were reportedly recognized by nearly half of the unique spike-specific TCRs. Conclusions about previously exposed vaccinees were limited because only six AZD1222 recipients were SARS-CoV-2 seropositive at baseline. In the small 56-69-year group, the increase in depth fell short of significance, most likely because of low power. No day 14 peak-response samples were available, so repertoires were characterized only after the peak T cell response.

Relative to germline, V is 2 bases shorter and J is 5 bases shorter, with 11 bases between their ends. CDR1 SGHTA and CDR2 FQGTGA were looked up in the germline V gene. Spanning cysteine to phenylalanine, the CDR3 consists of 14 amino acids. Left in the record is the CDR3 DNA by itself, 42 bases read in frame from the first base. Sequenced: peripheral blood. The TCR comes from an adult in good health. The chain was built from TRBV7-3 and TRBJ2-3, with TRBD2 perhaps the D gene, on 7 matching bases. The DNA sequence follows: TGTGCCAGCAGCTTAGGGGGGGCGGTAGATACGCAGTATTTT. The encoded protein is CASSLGGAVDTQYF.